This is a list of T cell receptor beta chains from one sample in a study of cytotoxic CD8 clonotypes in ibrutinib-treated CLL. TCRdb's copy holds only in-frame clones and misses some; the assay was immunoSEQ multiplex PCR. The table has 15,000 to 20,000 clones, roughly 60% seen once. Source: PBMCs, taken after 12 months of ibrutinib treatment. Source of these receptors: a human donor with chronic lymphocytic leukemia. CDR3s include the opening cysteine and the closing phenylalanine or tryptophan. The order of the fields is D gene, clone size, J gene, V gene, CDR3 DNA, CDR3 protein. D genes are given only for firm matches. Not all rows give a size; the values are once, few, many and, for expanded clones, a class.

>TRBD1|.|TRBJ1-4|TRBV29-1
TGCAGCGTGGGGACAGTTGGGGAAAAACTGTTTTTT
CSVGTVGEKLFF
>.|few|TRBJ2-6|TRBV4-2
TGTGCCAGCAGCCCAGGGCAACGCTCTGGGGCCAACGTCCTGACTTTC
CASSPGQRSGANVLTF
>.|medium-sized|TRBJ1-5|TRBV19
TGTGCCAGTAGTATAAGGGCAGGGCCACAGCCCCAGCATTTT
CASSIRAGPQPQHF
>TRBD1|.|TRBJ1-1|TRBV18
TGTGCCAGCTCACCCCCAGGGGGTGATTTGAGCACTGAAGCTTTCTTT
CASSPPGGDLSTEAFF
>.|.|TRBJ1-5|TRBV7-2
TGTGCCAGCAGCTTGGTACGGTCCCAGCCCCAGCATTTT
CASSLVRSQPQHF
>.|.|TRBJ1-3|TRBV28
TGTGCCAGCAGTCCACGGACCTTCCCCTCTGGAAACACCATATATTTT
CASSPRTFPSGNTIYF
>TRBD2|.|TRBJ2-1|TRBV7-6
TGTGCCAGCAGCGCAACTAGCGGGAGGGGTTACAATGAGCAGTTCTTC
CASSATSGRGYNEQFF
>TRBD1|.|TRBJ2-1|TRBV9
TGTGCCAGCAGCGAAAATAGACAGGGGGGTCCCAATGAGCAGTTCTTC
CASSENRQGGPNEQFF
>.|once|TRBJ2-1|TRBV2
TGTGCCAGCAGACGAGGTGATGAGCAGTTCTTC
CASRRGDEQFF
>.|.|TRBJ2-7|TRBV6-4
TGTGCCAGCAGCGCCTCGGGCGGGGGCCCCTACGAGCAGTACTTC
CASSASGGGPYEQYF
>TRBD1|.|TRBJ1-2|TRBV5-1
TGCGCCAGCAGCAAGACAGGGCCCAACTATGGCTACACCTTC
CASSKTGPNYGYTF
>.|.|TRBJ2-6|TRBV7-3
TGTGCCAGCAGCTTAGACGATGCGGCCGGGGCCAACGTCCTGACTTTC
CASSLDDAAGANVLTF
>.|.|TRBJ1-4|TRBV6-5
TGTGCCAGCAGTTACTCCACGTCAGGGAGGAGGGGAAAACTGTTTTTT
CASSYSTSGRRGKLFF
>TRBD1|few|TRBJ1-4|TRBV7-9
TGTGCCAGCAGCACCGGGACAGGCTTTGAAAAACTGTTTTTT
CASSTGTGFEKLFF
>.|few|TRBJ2-1|TRBV5-4
TGTGCCAGCAGCACAATAGGAAACAATGAGCAGTTCTTC
CASSTIGNNEQFF
>TRBD1|.|TRBJ1-2|TRBV28
TGTGCCAGCAGTTTACCAGACAGGGTAGGCGGCTACACCTTC
CASSLPDRVGGYTF
>TRBD2|.|TRBJ2-3|TRBV6-1
TGTGCCAGCAGCCCTGTCGGGAGGGAATCAGATACGCAGTATTTT
CASSPVGRESDTQYF
>.|.|TRBJ2-7|TRBV4-1
TGCGCCAGCAGCCAAGGGCAGTCCGTCCTAAAGCAGTACTTC
CASSQGQSVLKQYF
>.|.|TRBJ2-7|TRBV6-1
TGTGCCAGCAGGGTACTCGGACAGCCTTCCTACGAGCAGTACTTC
CASRVLGQPSYEQYF
>.|.|TRBJ2-7|TRBV18
TGTGCCAGCTCACCAGTACCAGGGGTAGGGCACGAGCAGTACTTC
CASSPVPGVGHEQYF
>.|few|TRBJ1-2|TRBV10-2
TGCGCCAGCAGTTCGACAGGCTATGGCTACACCTTC
CASSSTGYGYTF
>.|.|TRBJ2-5|TRBV6-5
TGTGCCACCCACCGCGCTGGGGTTGGGCAAGAGACCCAGTACTTC
CATHRAGVGQETQYF